This T cell receptor (beta chain) was retrieved from a study of T cell responses to AZD1222 COVID-19 vaccine. CDR1 SGHRS and CDR2 YFSETQ come from the germline V gene. V was pared by 2 bases and J by 5 bases, with 22 bases between. The CDR3 runs to 17 residues. Profiled with immunoSEQ multiplex PCR; TCRdb holds only in-frame clones, not every one. The repertoire has some 130,000 clones, about 93% of them found once; the top ten carry approximately 6.5%. The sequence was obtained from an adult who received the AZD1222 COVID-19 vaccine. The sequencing used peripheral blood, collected 28 days after the second AZD1222 dose. The chain couples TRBV5-1 to TRBJ1-2, with D possibly being TRBD1 (6 bases). The CDR3 protein is CASSLPSSGTLGYGYTF. CDR3 coding DNA: TGCGCCAGCAGCTTACCCTCCTCCGGGACACTGGGATATGGCTACACCTTC. Supplemented by reference TRBV5-1 and TRBJ1-2, the full variable domain reads KAGVTQTPRYLIKTRGQQVTLSCSPISGHRSVSWYQQTPGQGLQFLFEYFSETQRNKGNFPGRFSGRQFSNSRSEMNVSTLELGDSALYLCASSLPSSGTLGYGYTFGSGTRLTVV.